The 32 T cell receptor beta chains listed next were all sequenced from one sample in a study of shared clonotypes between healthy human individuals. Only in-frame clones appear in the TCRdb table, and some are missing; sequencing was by immunoSEQ multiplex PCR. The sample has about 770,000 clones, roughly two thirds seen once; the top ten hold approximately 1.7%. The sequencing input was memory CD4+ T cells sorted from blood. Subset: CD45RA-negative fraction. Every receptor here comes from a woman under 40 in good health.

The chain carries TRBV29-1 and TRBJ2-3, with D perhaps TRBD2 (5 bases). Germline CDR1 reads SQVTM; CDR2 reads ANQGSEA. Trimming pared 3 bases from V and 1 base from J, leaving 11 bases between. The CDR3 consists of 14 residues. CDR3 protein: CSVESGSGTDTQYF. The DNA of the CDR3 is TGCAGCGTTGAGAGTGGGAGCGGCACAGATACGCAGTATTTT.

The chain combines TRBV4-1 with TRBJ2-3; 8 nucleotides align to TRBD2. This CDR3 contains 16 residues. V shed 4 bases and J 0 bases; nucleotides not matched to a gene: 6. The germline gives CDR1 MGHRA, CDR2 YSYEKL. Written as DNA, the CDR3 is TGCGCCAGCAGCCTAGCGGGACTAGGAAGCACAGATACGCAGTATTTT. Protein: CASSLAGLGSTDTQYF.

The rearrangement joins TRBV6-6 to TRBJ2-2; 8 bases map to TRBD1. Germline CDR1 reads MNHNY; CDR2 reads SVGAGI (reference sequence). V was clipped by 6 bases and J by 4 bases; unmatched bases: 7. This CDR3 has 15 residues. The CDR3 nucleotides are TGTGCCAGCAGCTACGACAGGGGACCCACCGGGGAGCTGTTTTTT. Translated, it gives CASSYDRGPTGELFF.

The rearrangement uses TRBV7-2 and TRBJ2-7; the match to TRBD2 covers 9 bases. V trimming: 4 bases; J trimming: 3 bases; junction bases outside the gene matches: 4. The CDR3 length is 14 residues. Germline V lookup: CDR1 SGHTA, CDR2 FQGNSA. The CDR3 coding sequence is TGTGCCAGCAGCTCAATAGCGGGAGTCTACGAGCAGTACTTC. It is translated as CASSSIAGVYEQYF. Full variable domain (remainder filled in from reference TRBV7-2 and TRBJ2-7): GAGVSQSPSNKVTEKGKDVELRCDPISGHTALYWYRQSLGQGLEFLIYFQGNSAPDKSGLPSDRFSAERTGGSVSTLTIQRTQQEDSAVYLCASSSIAGVYEQYFGPGTRLTVT.

The chain combines TRBV7-9 with TRBJ2-3; TRBD2 aligns across 12 bases. This CDR3 has 18 amino acids. The germline V gene encodes CDR1 SEHNR and CDR2 FQNEAQ (reference sequence). The V gene end was trimmed by 5 bases and the J gene end by 3 bases; junction bases not matched to a gene: 12. CDR3 DNA sequence: TGTGCCAGCAGCGGCTCGGGAACTAGCGGGAGGCGGACAGATACGCAGTATTTT. This sequence encodes CASSGSGTSGRRTDTQYF. Variable domain in full (rest from reference TRBV7-9 and TRBJ2-3): DTGVSQNPRHKITKRGQNVTFRCDPISEHNRLYWYRQTLGQGPEFLTYFQNEAQLEKSRLLSDRFSAERPKGSFSTLEIQRTEQGDSAMYLCASSGSGTSGRRTDTQYFGPGTRLTVL.

This clone was picked up many times. The chain joins TRBV29-1 to TRBJ2-7; D tentatively fits TRBD1 or TRBD2 (6 bases each). The V gene lost 7 bases and the J gene lost 6 bases, with 19 bases spanning the gap. The CDR3 has 13 residues. Germline CDR1 SQVTM, CDR2 ANQGSEA. CDR3 sequence reads: CSAKTLGGSEQYF. The CDR3 nucleotides read TGCAGCGCCAAGACCCTGGGGGGCTCCGAGCAGTACTTC.

The chain joins TRBV7-9 to TRBJ1-3, with 9 nucleotides matching TRBD1. V gave up 2 bases and J gave up 4 bases; unmatched junction bases: 12. CDR1 and CDR2 from the germline V gene are SEHNR and FQNEAQ (reference sequence). The CDR3 totals 18 residues. In nucleotides, the CDR3 is TGTGCCAGCAGCTTAAGGATCCCGGGACAGGGTCTCGGAAACACCATATATTTT. It codes for CASSLRIPGQGLGNTIYF.

This clone was observed a few times. The J gene is TRBJ2-5, the V gene TRBV29-1, with 9 bases fitting TRBD2. J lost 3 bases, V lost 6 bases, and 5 bases had no gene match. This CDR3 spans 13 amino acids. Germline-derived CDR1 and CDR2 are SQVTM and ANQGSEA. The CDR3 region is CSVYLAGEETQYF. CDR3 DNA sequence: TGCAGCGTATATTTAGCGGGGGAAGAGACCCAGTACTTC.

This sequence joins TRBV19 and TRBJ1-1; 9 bases are a match to TRBD1. The V segment lost 5 bases and the J segment 1 base; nucleotides outside the gene matches: 5. The CDR3 has 15 residues. Germline V gives CDR1 LNHDA, CDR2 SQIVND (reference sequence). CDR3 sequence (DNA): TGTGCCAGTAGTGATGGGGGACAGGGGAACACTGAAGCTTTCTTT. Translated: CASSDGGQGNTEAFF.

This chain joins TRBV5-1 and TRBJ2-7, with D possibly matching TRBD2 (6 bases). Trimming took 4 bases from V and 2 from J, leaving 10 bases between them. CDR3 length equals 13 residues. From germline, CDR1 is SGHRS and CDR2 YFSETQ. The CDR3 protein is CASSPGDAYEQYF. For the CDR3, the DNA is TGCGCCAGCAGCCCGGGGGACGCCTACGAGCAGTACTTC.

This clone was found many times. The chain is built from TRBV19 and TRBJ2-6; the D is unclear. Germline V CDR1 and CDR2: LNHDA, SQIVND (reference sequence). The CDR3 contains 17 residues. Trimming left V 3 bases short and J 1 base short, with 13 bases between. The CDR3 DNA follows: TGTGCCAGTAGTATGTTTGCGTCGGCGTCTGGGGCCAACGTCCTGACTTTC. It translates to CASSMFASASGANVLTF.

This rearrangement joins TRBV9 to TRBJ1-2, with D tentatively TRBD1 (5 bases). This CDR3 is 13 amino acids long. The V gene's germline CDR1 is SGDLS and CDR2 YYNGEE. Trimming shortened V by 0 bases and J by 7 bases, and 10 bases separated the two germline ends. In nucleotides, the CDR3 is TGTGCCAGCAGCGTAGGACAGACGGGTGGCTACACCTTC. Protein product: CASSVGQTGGYTF.

The chain recombines TRBV7-9 with TRBJ2-3, with D possibly being TRBD2 (6 bases). The CDR3 loop spans 16 amino acids. CDR1 and CDR2 from the germline V gene are SEHNR and FQNEAQ (reference sequence). With 4 bases removed from V and 1 base from J, the gap between germline ends came to 15 bases. The CDR3 nucleotides are TGTGCCAGCAGCTCATGGCGGGACTTTGGCACAGATACGCAGTATTTT. Encoded protein: CASSSWRDFGTDTQYF.

The genes are TRBV7-9 and TRBJ2-2; no clear D gene. This CDR3 is built from 13 residues. The ends were cut back, 0 bases at V and 7 bases at J, with 6 bases in the middle. Germline V gives CDR1 SEHNR, CDR2 FQNEAQ (reference sequence). This CDR3 is CASSLARLGELFF. CDR3 nucleotides: TGTGCCAGCAGCTTAGCCCGTCTCGGGGAGCTGTTTTTT.

The chain employs TRBV7-2 and TRBJ2-7, with TRBD1 matching 8 bases. Per the germline V gene, CDR1 is SGHTA and CDR2 is FQGNSA. Trimming removed 4 bases from V and 0 bases from J; junction bases left unmatched: 8. The CDR3 totals 16 residues. This CDR3 reads CASSYLQGEASYEQYF. The CDR3 nucleotides read TGTGCCAGCAGCTACCTACAGGGGGAGGCCTCCTACGAGCAGTACTTC.

This clone has just a few counts. This chain connects TRBV27 to TRBJ2-7; D is unresolved. The V and J ends lost 3 bases and 2 bases respectively, with 11 bases between them. Germline lookup yields CDR1 MNHEY and CDR2 SMNVEV (reference sequence). There are 14 residues in the CDR3. The CDR3 coding sequence is TGTGCCAGCAGTTTTCGGGCCAGTACCTACGAGCAGTACTTC. This codes for CASSFRASTYEQYF.

This clone was seen a few times. The V call is TRBV10-3, the J call TRBJ2-3; no definite D call. Per the germline V gene, CDR1 is ENHRY and CDR2 is SYGVKD. Trimming shortened V by 4 bases and J by 2 bases, and 16 bases separated the two germline ends. This CDR3 is 16 amino acids long. For the CDR3, the DNA is TGTGCCATCAGTGGGGAAGGAGCCGTACCCACAGATACGCAGTATTTT. Translating gives CAISGEGAVPTDTQYF.

As DNA, the CDR3 is TGTGCCAGCAGCCTTGGGTCTGAAAAACTGTTTTTT. It is translated as CASSLGSEKLFF. This sequence joins TRBV11-2 and TRBJ1-4; D unresolved. V dropped 5 bases and J dropped 7 bases, with 8 bases sitting between them. The CDR3 loop spans 12 amino acids. Germline V CDR1 and CDR2: SGHAT, FQNNGV. Using reference TRBV11-2 and TRBJ1-4 for the parts outside the CDR3, the full variable domain is EAGVAQSPRYKIIEKRQSVAFWCNPISGHATLYWYQQILGQGPKLLIQFQNNGVVDDSQLPKDRFSAERLKGVDSTLKIQPAKLEDSAVYLCASSLGSEKLFFGSGTQLSVL.

This clone was detected a few times. This chain connects TRBV5-6 to TRBJ1-1, with D unclear. There are 12 residues in the CDR3. Looked up from germline, CDR1 is SGHDT and CDR2 is YYEEEE. The V end was cut by 3 bases, the J end by 4 bases, with 7 bases between. This CDR3 reads CASSSLRTEAFF. CDR3 nucleotides: TGTGCCAGCAGCTCCCTTCGCACTGAAGCTTTCTTT. The complete variable domain, with remaining parts taken from reference TRBV5-6 and TRBJ1-1, reads DAGVTQSPTHLIKTRGQQVTLRCSPKSGHDTVSWYQQALGQGPQFIFQYYEEEERQRGNFPDRFSGHQFPNYSSELNVNALLLGDSALYLCASSSLRTEAFFGQGTRLTVV.

The chain joins TRBV7-8 to TRBJ1-1; 7 bases agree with TRBD1. The CDR3 length is 16 residues. V lost 0 bases, J lost 5 bases, and 9 bases stayed unmatched. Per germline, CDR1 SGHVS and CDR2 FQNEAQ. The CDR3 spells CASSLAEGAERTEAFF. DNA of the CDR3: TGTGCCAGCAGCTTAGCCGAGGGGGCAGAGAGAACTGAAGCTTTCTTT.

The chain has TRBV28 and TRBJ2-3; D call uncertain. V dropped 6 bases and J dropped 3 bases, with 13 bases sitting between them. Germline V CDR1 and CDR2: MDHEN, SYDVKM. The CDR3 is made up of 14 amino acids. CDR3 amino acids: CASRIRTKTDTQYF. DNA for the CDR3: TGTGCCAGCAGGATTAGGACGAAAACAGATACGCAGTATTTT.

This clone was seen just once. The chain couples TRBV7-6 to TRBJ2-5, with TRBD1 matching 7 bases. Trimming at V came to 3 bases and at J to 2 bases, leaving 9 bases not matched to a gene. The germline V gene encodes CDR1 SGHVS and CDR2 FNYEAQ. The CDR3 covers 16 residues. As DNA, the CDR3 is TGTGCCAGCAGCTTGGGGGCTGGACAGGCTCAAGAGACCCAGTACTTC. Residues: CASSLGAGQAQETQYF.

This chain uses TRBV5-4 with TRBJ2-1; D might be TRBD2 (5 bases). V was shortened by 4 bases and J by 0 bases, with 11 bases between the two germline ends. The CDR3 is 15 amino acids. The germline CDR1 and CDR2 sequences are SGHNT and YYREEE (reference sequence). The CDR3 sequence: CASSRGSSSYNEQFF. Here the CDR3 DNA reads TGTGCCAGCAGCCGGGGATCCAGCTCCTACAATGAGCAGTTCTTC.

This clone was counted once. The chain joins TRBV4-2 to TRBJ1-3, with a weak D call TRBD1 (5 bases). The germline V gene has CDR1 LGHNA and CDR2 YNFKEQ. The CDR3 is 15 amino acids. Trimming took off 0 bases at V and 4 bases at J, with 10 bases between the two ends. The CDR3 region is CASSQELREGNTIYF. DNA for the CDR3: TGTGCCAGCAGCCAAGAGCTCAGGGAGGGAAACACCATATATTTT.

The V and J genes are TRBV21-1 and TRBJ2-2; TRBD2 is taken as the D call from the table, unchecked against the DNA. TRBV21-1 is a listed pseudogene. This CDR3 has 18 amino acids. Here the CDR3 reads CASSKPTSGDGCTGELFF. CDR3 DNA: TGTGCCAGCAGCAAACCGACTAGCGGGGACGGTTGCACCGGGGAGCTGTTTTTT.

This clone was picked up a small number of times. The chain carries TRBV5-1 and TRBJ2-7; D may match TRBD1 or TRBD2 (5 bases each). CDR1 and CDR2 (germline): SGHRS, YFSETQ. The V end lost 5 bases, the J end lost 3 bases, and 15 bases lay between the germline ends. This CDR3 contains 14 residues. CDR3 nucleotide sequence: TGCGCCAGCAGTCGCTCCGGGGCTGGCTACGAGCAGTACTTC. As protein: CASSRSGAGYEQYF.

This chain links TRBV27 with TRBJ2-7; D ambiguous. The CDR3 runs 13 residues. Trimming removed 8 bases from V and 0 bases from J, with 11 bases in between. Germline CDR1 is MNHEY and CDR2 is SMNVEV (reference sequence). CDR3 DNA: TGTGCCAGCGGGCGGCGCGACTCCTACGAGCAGTACTTC. This codes for CASGRRDSYEQYF.

This clone appeared once. This rearrangement joins TRBV4-1 to TRBJ1-3; D ambiguous. Deletions cut 0 bases from V and 0 bases from J, with 9 bases between. The CDR3 has 16 residues. Germline V gene sequence: CDR1 MGHRA, CDR2 YSYEKL. Here the CDR3 DNA reads TGCGCCAGCAGCCAAGAACTTATGGGCTCTGGAAACACCATATATTTT. This gives the protein CASSQELMGSGNTIYF.

V usage is TRBV6-1 and J usage is TRBJ2-3; D is perhaps TRBD1 (6 bases). Between the trimmed V and J ends, which lost 3 bases and 6 bases, there was a span of 13 bases. CDR1 MNHNS and CDR2 SASEGT come from the germline V gene. The CDR3 contains 14 residues. The CDR3 sequence is CASSDPRGGDTQYF. The CDR3 DNA sequence: TGTGCCAGCAGTGATCCCAGGGGCGGGGATACGCAGTATTTT.

This clone was detected ten times or more. The V gene is TRBV9, the J gene TRBJ2-1; 15 nucleotides agree with TRBD2. The CDR3 consists of 14 residues. Germline-derived CDR1 and CDR2 are SGDLS and YYNGEE. Trimming removed 3 bases from V and 10 bases from J; junction bases left unmatched: 2. The CDR3 DNA reads TGTGCCAGCAGCGGGACTAGCGGGAGGGGGGAGCAGTTCTTC. It codes for CASSGTSGRGEQFF.

This clone was counted between two and nine times. The chain combines TRBV2 with TRBJ2-5; no firm D call. V was cut by 4 bases and J by 5 bases, with 8 bases left in between. The CDR3 contains 12 residues. CDR1 and CDR2 from the germline V gene are SNHLY and FYNNEI. CDR3 sequence reads: CASSGFGETQYF. CDR3 bases: TGTGCCAGCAGTGGTTTTGGTGAGACCCAGTACTTC.

The V gene is TRBV5-1, the J gene TRBJ1-2; D perhaps matches TRBD1 (5 bases). Deletions cut 3 bases from V and 4 bases from J, with 10 bases between. CDR3 length: 13 amino acids. Germline values: CDR1 SGHRS, CDR2 YFSETQ. CDR3 in amino acids: CASSYTGLYGYTF. DNA of the CDR3: TGCGCCAGCAGCTATACGGGGCTCTATGGCTACACCTTC.